Presented here are 22 T cell receptor beta chains from one specimen sequenced in a study of response to subunit inactivated influenza vaccine. Using its own MiXCR run on the RT-PCR reads, TCRdb lists one record per CDR3 protein. The sample contains 150,000 or so distinct CDR3 sequences, under 13% of which appear only once. The sample here was non-naive T cells sorted from PBMCs, taken about 40 days after vaccination. These receptors were taken from a man in his fifties or sixties who received an inactivated influenza vaccine.

Many counts were recorded for this clonotype. This sequence joins TRBV29-1 and TRBJ1-2; D call uncertain. V dropped 0 bases and J dropped 4 bases, with 15 bases sitting between them. The CDR3 has 15 residues. Germline assignment: CDR1 SQVTM and CDR2 ANQGSEA. The DNA for the CDR3 is TGCAGCGTTGAAGATCAGGAGAAGTGGGGCTATGGCTACACCTTC. This sequence encodes CSVEDQEKWGYGYTF.

The V call is TRBV5-1, the J call TRBJ2-2; D may be TRBD2 (5 bases). Trimming shortened V by 6 bases and J by 1 base, and 13 bases separated the two germline ends. There are 15 residues in the CDR3. In germline, CDR1 is SGHRS, CDR2 YFSETQ. CDR3 in amino acids: CASKAAPQNTGELFF. The CDR3 DNA reads as TGCGCCAGCAAAGCGGCACCCCAGAACACCGGGGAGCTGTTTTTT.

In its sample, this clonotype was seen many times. The chain combines TRBV11-2 with TRBJ2-3; D perhaps matches TRBD2 (6 bases). CDR1 is SGHAT, CDR2 FQNNGV, per germline. The CDR3 spans 15 residues. V lost 6 bases and J 7 bases, leaving 20 bases between the germline ends. The CDR3 sequence is CASRQGGVPAYTQYF. CDR3 bases: TGTGCCAGCAGACAAGGCGGGGTCCCCGCATATACGCAGTATTTT.

This clonotype has only a few counts. The V and J genes are TRBV7-2 and TRBJ1-6, with D possibly TRBD1 on 5 matching bases. Trimming left V 5 bases short and J 7 bases short, with 12 bases between. The CDR3 length is 14 residues. From germline, CDR1 is SGHTA and CDR2 FQGNSA. The CDR3 spells CASSPSGKNSPLHF. The CDR3 DNA is TGTGCCAGCAGCCCATCAGGGAAGAATTCACCCCTCCACTTT.

Ten or more counts support this clonotype. The chain links TRBV20-1 to TRBJ1-1, with D maybe TRBD1 (5 bases). Trimming took off 8 bases at V and 5 bases at J, with 9 bases between the two ends. The CDR3 consists of 10 residues. Germline CDR1 DFQATT, CDR2 SNEGSKA (reference sequence). This chain's CDR3 is CSLRGTEAFF. The CDR3 coding sequence is TGCAGTCTACGGGGGACTGAAGCTTTCTTT.

The gene calls are TRBV9 and TRBJ1-1; D not certain. Deletions cut 0 bases from V and 4 bases from J, with 10 bases between. CDR1 is SGDLS and CDR2 is YYNGEE in the germline V gene. The CDR3 runs 14 residues. CDR3 bases: TGTGCCAGCAGCGTAGCTCAGTTCGGCACTGAAGCTTTCTTT. Residues: CASSVAQFGTEAFF.

This clonotype turned up a few times. This chain joins TRBV12-3 or TRBV12-4 and TRBJ2-5, with a possible D match to TRBD2 (7 bases). The CDR3 totals 14 residues. V was trimmed by 5 bases and J by 5 bases, leaving 15 bases between them. As DNA, the CDR3 is TGTGCCAGCAGTAGGGCGGGGGCTATGGAGACCCAGTACTTC. It codes for CASSRAGAMETQYF.

This clonotype was counted at least ten times. One end of the junction does not line up with germline, which may come from a read error. The gene calls are TRBV7-7 and TRBJ2-3, with D perhaps matching TRBD1 (6 bases). CDR1 and CDR2 (germline): SSHAT, FNYEAQ (reference sequence). The CDR3 runs 13 residues. The CDR3 protein is CASSSTGRDTQYF. DNA of the CDR3: TGTGCTAGCAGTTCAACAGGGAGAGATACGCAGTATTTT.

The chain employs TRBV20-1 and TRBJ1-4, with 11 bases aligning to TRBD1. V dropped 5 bases and J dropped 2; count of bases not matched to a gene: 4. The CDR3 covers 15 residues. CDR1 and CDR2 (germline): DFQATT, SNEGSKA (reference sequence). CDR3 sequence (DNA): TGCAGTGCTGGACAGGGGGCAGTGACTAATGAAAAACTGTTTTTT. Translated: CSAGQGAVTNEKLFF.

This clonotype was observed a few times. The chain is built from TRBV3-1 and TRBJ1-5; D unclear. The CDR3 spans 13 residues. Germline CDR1 reads LGHDT; CDR2 reads YNNKEL (reference sequence). Trimming took 4 bases from V and 8 from J, leaving 12 bases between them. The CDR3: CASSPGIGKPQHF. CDR3 DNA sequence: TGTGCCAGCAGCCCGGGGATTGGGAAGCCCCAGCATTTT.

This clonotype was seen more than once but under ten times. The chain is built from TRBV20-1 and TRBJ2-5, with 10 bases aligning to TRBD1. Looked up from germline, CDR1 is DFQATT and CDR2 is SNEGSKA (reference sequence). CDR3 length: 15 amino acids. V was pared by 6 bases and J by 5 bases, with 12 bases of the junction left unmatched. CDR3 bases: TGCAGTGCAGACGGGACAGGGGAAGGGTGGGAGACCCAGTACTTC. This codes for CSADGTGEGWETQYF.

This clonotype appeared a few times. The V gene is TRBV11-2, the J gene TRBJ2-5; TRBD2 might be the D (6 bases). Trimming left V 1 base short and J 3 bases short, with 6 bases between. CDR3 size: 13 residues. Germline-derived CDR1 and CDR2 are SGHAT and FQNNGV. CDR3 residues: CASSLGGEETQYF. The CDR3 bases are TGTGCCAGCAGCTTAGGCGGGGAAGAGACCCAGTACTTC.

The chain carries TRBV9 and TRBJ2-7; D perhaps matches TRBD1 (6 bases). The CDR3 length is 13 residues. Trimming removed 4 bases at V and 5 bases at J, with 13 bases between. Germline V gives CDR1 SGDLS, CDR2 YYNGEE. Here the CDR3 reads CASSSGTYNEQYF. In nucleotides, the CDR3 is TGTGCCAGCAGCTCCGGGACATACAACGAGCAGTACTTC.

This clonotype was picked up a small number of times. The chain joins TRBV29-1 to TRBJ1-2, with 7 bases aligning to TRBD1. The ends lost 0 bases at V and 4 bases at J; junction bases unmatched: 5. Germline CDR1 SQVTM, CDR2 ANQGSEA. CDR3 length equals 14 residues. The CDR3 is CSVEDPGTAYGYTF. The CDR3 DNA reads as TGCAGCGTTGAAGACCCCGGGACAGCCTATGGCTACACCTTC.

This clonotype has at least ten counts. V usage is TRBV5-5 and J usage is TRBJ2-1; possibly TRBD1 for D (5 bases). V lost 0 bases to trimming and J lost 7 bases, with 11 bases between them. The germline V gene has CDR1 SGHKS and CDR2 YYEKEE (reference sequence). CDR3 size: 14 residues. The CDR3 spells CASSLVAGMNEQFF. CDR3 in DNA: TGTGCCAGCAGCTTGGTAGCAGGGATGAATGAGCAGTTCTTC.

This clonotype was seen a few times. The chain couples TRBV28 to TRBJ1-4, with 10 bases identical to TRBD1. CDR1 and CDR2 from the germline V gene are MDHEN and SYDVKM. The CDR3 extends over 14 amino acids. The J segment lost 7 bases and the V segment lost 6 bases, leaving 5 bases of the junction unmatched. The CDR3 DNA is TGTGCCAGCAGGAGAGGGACAGGGGTTGAAAAACTGTTTTTT. This codes for CASRRGTGVEKLFF. Based on the CDR3 plus reference TRBV28 and TRBJ1-4, the full variable domain is DVKVTQSSRYLVKRTGEKVFLECVQDMDHENMFWYRQDPGLGLRLIYFSYDVKMKEKGDIPEGYSVSREKKERFSLILESASTNQTSMYLCASRRGTGVEKLFFGSGTQLSVL.

This clonotype was observed a few times. V gene TRBV5-5 combines with J gene TRBJ1-2; D is possibly TRBD1 (5 bases). Germline CDR1 and CDR2: SGHKS and YYEKEE (reference sequence). V dropped 0 bases and J dropped 4 bases, with 13 bases sitting between them. The CDR3 runs 15 residues. Here the CDR3 reads CASSLAAGQSYGYTF. In DNA, the CDR3 is TGTGCCAGCAGCTTGGCCGCAGGGCAAAGCTATGGCTACACCTTC. Full variable domain (missing parts from reference TRBV5-5 and TRBJ1-2): DAGVTQSPTHLIKTRGQQVTLRCSPISGHKSVSWYQQVLGQGPQFIFQYYEKEERGRGNFPDRFSARQFPNYSSELNVNALLLGDSALYLCASSLAAGQSYGYTFGSGTRLTVV.

Ten or more counts support this clonotype. The chain links TRBV7-2 to TRBJ2-1; the match to TRBD2 covers 10 bases. In germline, CDR1 is SGHTA, CDR2 FQGNSA. The J segment lost 7 bases and the V segment lost 6 bases, leaving 12 bases of the junction unmatched. This CDR3 comprises 16 residues. CDR3 protein: CASRPIAGGGYNEQFF. In DNA, the CDR3 is TGTGCCAGCAGACCTATAGCGGGGGGAGGGTATAATGAGCAGTTCTTC.

This clonotype was picked up many times. The chain is built from TRBV6-1 and TRBJ1-6; 10 bases align to TRBD1. In germline, CDR1 is MNHNS, CDR2 SASEGT. Trimming took 4 bases from V and 11 from J; bases not matched to a gene: 8. The CDR3 runs to 15 residues. The CDR3, as DNA: TGTGCCAGCAGTGTCACCGGGACAGGGGAGACACCCCTCCACTTT. Its translation is CASSVTGTGETPLHF.

This clonotype was seen a few times. The J gene is TRBJ1-3, the V gene TRBV4-2; possible D gene TRBD1, 5 bases. The CDR3 length is 16 residues. Trimming took off 0 bases at V and 0 bases at J, with 9 bases between the two ends. Germline-derived CDR1 and CDR2 are LGHNA and YNFKEQ. The CDR3 here is CASSQEPQDSGNTIYF. The CDR3 nucleotides read TGTGCCAGCAGCCAAGAACCACAGGACTCTGGAAACACCATATATTTT.

This clonotype was counted at least ten times. The CDR3, as DNA: TGTGCCAGCAGCTTAATGGGTGGGATGGCCAATGAGCAGTTCTTC. As protein: CASSLMGGMANEQFF. The genes are TRBV7-9 and TRBJ2-1; no reliable D call. Trimming took 2 bases from V and 6 from J, leaving 14 bases between them. Germline-derived CDR1 and CDR2 are SEHNR and FQNEAQ (reference sequence). This CDR3 is 15 amino acids long.

At least ten counts were recorded for this clonotype. The chain is built from TRBV27 and TRBJ1-2; D may be TRBD1 (6 bases). The CDR3 covers 14 residues. Germline CDR1 MNHEY, CDR2 SMNVEV (reference sequence). V was trimmed by 7 bases and J by 8 bases, leaving 20 bases between them. This chain's CDR3 is CASTGRGRMSGYTF. CDR3 DNA: TGTGCCAGCACCGGCAGGGGAAGGATGAGCGGCTACACCTTC.